Included here is one TCR beta chain sequence, with context. The sample belongs to a study of blood T cell repertoires in COVID-19. Clones were sequenced by immunoSEQ multiplex PCR, and TCRdb holds only the in-frame ones, with some missing. The sample has roughly 120,000 clones; around 84% are singletons. Germline assignment: CDR1 SGHKS and CDR2 YYEKEE (reference sequence). The CDR3 covers 14 residues. Trimming took 1 base from V and 2 from J, leaving 8 bases between them. This rearrangement joins TRBV5-5 to TRBJ2-3; D remains unclear. Source material: peripheral blood. The sequence derives from a woman at least 80 years old with active or convalescent COVID-19. CDR3 nucleotide sequence: TGTGCCAGCAGCTTGTTTACAGCCACAGATACGCAGTATTTT. Protein: CASSLFTATDTQYF.